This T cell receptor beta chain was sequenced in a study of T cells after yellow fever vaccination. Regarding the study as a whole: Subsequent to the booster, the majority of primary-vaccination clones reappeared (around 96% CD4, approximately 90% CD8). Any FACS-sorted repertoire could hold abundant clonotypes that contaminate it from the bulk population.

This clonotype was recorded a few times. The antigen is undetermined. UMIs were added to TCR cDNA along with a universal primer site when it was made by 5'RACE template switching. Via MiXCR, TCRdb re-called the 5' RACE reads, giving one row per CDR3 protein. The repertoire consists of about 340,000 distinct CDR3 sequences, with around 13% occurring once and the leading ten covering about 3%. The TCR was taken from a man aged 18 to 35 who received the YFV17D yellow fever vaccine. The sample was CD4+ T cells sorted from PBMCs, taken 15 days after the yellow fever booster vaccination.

The CDR3 DNA reads TGTGCCAGCAGTTACCCGAGACCAGGGGGAGGTGAGACCCAGTACTTC. Its translation: CASSYPRPGGGETQYF. The J gene is TRBJ2-5, the V gene TRBV6-2 or TRBV6-3, with D perhaps matching TRBD1 (7 bases). The V end was cut by 2 bases, the J end by 5 bases, with 18 bases between. Germline V lookup: CDR1 MNHEY, CDR2 SVGEGT. The CDR3 extends over 16 amino acids.